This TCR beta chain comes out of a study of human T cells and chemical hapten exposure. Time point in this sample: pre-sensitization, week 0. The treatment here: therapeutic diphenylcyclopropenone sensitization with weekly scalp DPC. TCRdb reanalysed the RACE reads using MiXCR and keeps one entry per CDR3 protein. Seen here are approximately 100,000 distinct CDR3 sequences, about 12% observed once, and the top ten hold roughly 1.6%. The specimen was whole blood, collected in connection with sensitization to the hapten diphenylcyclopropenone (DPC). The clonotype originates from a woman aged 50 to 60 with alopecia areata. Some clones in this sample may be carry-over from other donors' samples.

CDR3 nucleotides: TGTGCCAGCAGTTCACCCCCACCTGGCGGGGGGCCAGATACGCAGTATTTT. The encoded protein is CASSSPPPGGGPDTQYF. The chain is built from TRBV2 and TRBJ2-3; 8 bases are shared with TRBD2. The V gene end was trimmed by 5 bases and the J gene end by 4 bases; junction bases not matched to a gene: 14. Germline V lookup: CDR1 SNHLY, CDR2 FYNNEI. The CDR3 covers 17 residues.